This T cell receptor beta chain was sequenced for a study of T cell changes during pregnancy in multiple sclerosis. The germline CDR1 and CDR2 sequences are SGHAT and FQNNGV. Germline trimming cut 2 bases from V and 5 bases from J; bases unmatched to any gene: 6. This CDR3 region has 15 residues. Measured with immunoSEQ multiplex PCR; TCRdb has only the in-frame clones, and not every one. The data show tens of thousands of clones, 85% to 95% seen once. The TCR was taken from a female donor in good health, enrolled as a control in a pregnancy study. The chain recombines TRBV11-2 with TRBJ1-5; 7 positions match TRBD1. The starting material was peripheral blood, obtained in the second trimester of pregnancy. The CDR3 DNA sequence: TGTGCCAGCAGCTTAACACCCGGGACAGATCAGCCCCAGCATTTT. Its protein is CASSLTPGTDQPQHF. The full variable domain, its missing parts supplied by reference TRBV11-2 and TRBJ1-5, is EAGVAQSPRYKIIEKRQSVAFWCNPISGHATLYWYQQILGQGPKLLIQFQNNGVVDDSQLPKDRFSAERLKGVDSTLKIQPAKLEDSAVYLCASSLTPGTDQPQHFGDGTRLSIL.